This TCR beta chain was captured in a study of T cell responses to AZD1222 COVID-19 vaccine. General observations from the study: CD4 TCRs covered the whole spike, strongest at regions 160-218 and 743-854.

Generated by immunoSEQ multiplex PCR, the TCRdb table keeps only in-frame clones and is missing some. The data hold fewer than 150,000 clones, with approximately 92% observed a single time. The CDR3 totals 16 residues. Germline CDR1 and CDR2: SGHVS and FQNEAQ. Trimming stripped 2 bases from V and 0 bases from J, with 8 bases between. Comments on this clone: Its antigen remains unidentified.

V gene TRBV7-8 combines with J gene TRBJ1-6; D ambiguous. The TCR was taken from an adult in good health. The source was peripheral blood, collected on day 0 of AZD1222 vaccination. This CDR3 reads CASSLSTYSYNSPLHF. For the CDR3, the DNA is TGTGCCAGCAGCTTATCCACATACTCCTATAATTCACCCCTCCACTTT.